Given below is one T cell receptor beta chain in context. Other DNA sequences in this specimen translate into the identical CDR3. In the authors' workflow: Reference gene primers were amplified, and this amplification served to estimate nucleated cell counts. The assay was immunoSEQ multiplex PCR, and TCRdb's table has in-frame clones only and misses some. That table furnishes V, J and clone size, whereas the DNA furnished D and trimming. The table shows roughly 260,000 clones, with roughly 86% occurring only once. V was shortened by 1 base and J by 6 bases, with 6 bases between the two germline ends. This CDR3 has 13 residues. This sample is part of a study of blood T cell repertoires in COVID-19. About the study: Sources were T cells, B-cell-depleted T cells, or PBMCs; the material itself was cDNA or gDNA.

The specimen was peripheral blood. This chain links TRBV12-3 or TRBV12-4 with TRBJ1-4; maybe TRBD1 (5 bases). This receptor was taken from a woman between 25 and 40 years old with COVID-19, enrolled during active disease. CDR3 sequence reads: CASSLGGDEKLFF. The CDR3 DNA sequence: TGTGCCAGCAGTTTAGGGGGGGATGAAAAACTGTTTTTT.